This T cell receptor (beta chain) stems from a study of blood T cell repertoires in COVID-19. On the study more broadly: Collection of acute and convalescent COVID-19 samples took place in the United States, Italy and Spain.

Per the original data handling: By means of reference gene primer amplification, nucleated cell counts were estimated. This table comes from immunoSEQ multiplex PCR, and its TCRdb copy is limited to in-frame clones, with some not included. The DNA was the basis for D and trimming; V, J and clone size are from that table. The table shows around 82,000 clones, with around 90% occurring only once. CDR3 size: 14 residues. Germline loops: CDR1 ENHRY, CDR2 SYGVKD. J gave up 10 bases and V 6 bases, and 9 bases lay outside the gene matches. The rearrangement joins TRBV10-3 to TRBJ1-6; 7 positions match TRBD1. The TCR sequence derives from a human donor in a cohort sampled during active COVID-19. Sequenced material: peripheral blood. CDR3 amino acids: CAIRQTGTASPLHF. The CDR3 coding sequence is TGTGCCATCAGGCAAACCGGGACAGCATCACCCCTCCACTTT.